One T cell receptor (beta chain) is described in this entry. This entry belongs to a study of blood T cell repertoires in COVID-19. About the research overall: Sources were T cells, B-cell-depleted T cells, or PBMCs; the material itself was cDNA or gDNA.

V gave up 1 base and J gave up 8 bases; unmatched junction bases: 8. The CDR3 covers 14 residues. Germline CDR1 SGDLS, CDR2 YYNGEE. Original data processing: Quantification of nucleated cells was approximated via reference gene primer amplification. Clones were sequenced by immunoSEQ multiplex PCR, and TCRdb holds only the in-frame ones, with some missing. V and J calls plus clone size are reproduced from that table; the DNA served to infer D and trimming. The sample comprises some 270,000 clones, approximately 83% of which are singletons, and roughly 9.6% rests with the top ten. Material for sequencing was peripheral blood. This sequence joins TRBV9 and TRBJ1-1, with TRBD1 identical over 7 bases. The sequence came from a woman in her 70s with acute or convalescent COVID-19. For the CDR3, the DNA is TGTGCCAGCAGCGTATCACAGGGGTCACGCGAAGCTTTCTTT. It encodes CASSVSQGSREAFF.